Each of the 25 T cell receptor beta chains below was sequenced from the same sample in a study of graft-versus-host responses after intestinal transplantation. Measured with immunoSEQ multiplex PCR; TCRdb has only the in-frame clones, and not every one. Here the sample spans about 120,000 clones, about 93% being singletons. These receptors' targets are unknown. The material sequenced was unstimulated CD8+ T cells sorted from spleen or lymph node cells, taken before intestinal transplant. These receptors were taken from a human donor who received an intestinal transplant.

This sequence joins TRBV7-6 and TRBJ2-7; D might be TRBD1 or TRBD2, each matching 6 bases. The CDR3 covers 14 residues. From germline, CDR1 is SGHVS and CDR2 FNYEAQ. Between the trimmed V and J ends, which lost 5 bases and 1 base, there was a span of 12 bases. The CDR3 nucleotides read TGTGCCAGCAGCGGGGGGCGGCCTTCCTACGAGCAGTACTTC. Its translation is CASSGGRPSYEQYF.

The rearrangement joins TRBV11-2 to TRBJ2-7; no firm D call. CDR3 size: 14 residues. CDR1 and CDR2 (germline): SGHAT, FQNNGV. Between the trimmed V and J ends, which lost 1 base and 2 bases, there was a span of 9 bases. The CDR3 DNA reads TGTGCCAGCAGCTTAGCGGTGGGGACCTACGAGCAGTACTTC. Protein product: CASSLAVGTYEQYF.

The V call is TRBV13, the J call TRBJ2-5; TRBD1 matches at 7 bases. CDR3 length: 14 amino acids. Per germline, CDR1 PRHDT and CDR2 FYEKMQ (reference sequence). The trim removed 5 bases at V and 4 bases at J, leaving 7 bases unmatched. The CDR3 bases are TGTGCCAGCAGCCCGAGACAGGGTCCAGAGACCCAGTACTTC. It is translated as CASSPRQGPETQYF.

Of note for this clone: The germline gene is not matched at one end of the junction; a read error may be the cause. This chain joins TRBV27 and TRBJ2-6; no firm D call. Germline values: CDR1 MNHEY, CDR2 SMNVEV (reference sequence). This CDR3 spans 16 amino acids. The CDR3 spells CASSLYSSSGANVLTF. CDR3 in DNA: TGTGCCAGCAGCTTATACAGCAGCTCTGGGGCCAACGTCCTGACTTTC.

The chain carries TRBV25-1 and TRBJ2-1, with a possible D match to TRBD2 (6 bases). This CDR3 has 16 residues. The germline CDR1 and CDR2 sequences are MGHDK and SYGVNS. V was clipped by 8 bases and J by 3 bases, with 20 bases between them. The CDR3 DNA sequence: TGTGCCAGCTGGGGGGTTGTGAGAGCAGACTACAATGAGCAGTTCTTC. Translation gives CASWGVVRADYNEQFF.

This clone was picked up one time. CDR3: CASSYRGNQPQHF. DNA of the CDR3: TGTGCCAGCAGTTACAGGGGCAATCAGCCCCAGCATTTT. The chain joins TRBV6-5 to TRBJ1-5; no reliable D call. In germline, CDR1 is MNHEY, CDR2 SVGAGI. V was shortened by 2 bases and J by 2 bases, with 4 bases between the two germline ends. The CDR3 spans 13 residues.

The V and J genes are TRBV7-9 and TRBJ2-2; D gene ambiguous. V dropped 6 bases and J dropped 6 bases, with 14 bases sitting between them. The CDR3 totals 14 residues. Germline V CDR1 and CDR2: SEHNR, FQNEAQ (reference sequence). CDR3 coding DNA: TGTGCCAGCAGGTCCGGCAGGATTTCCGGGGAGCTGTTTTTT. Its translation is CASRSGRISGELFF.

This clone was found once. The V call is TRBV19, the J call TRBJ2-7; 9 positions match TRBD2. V shed 1 base and J 3 bases; nucleotides not matched to a gene: 4. This CDR3 has 15 amino acids. Germline V lookup: CDR1 LNHDA, CDR2 SQIVND (reference sequence). DNA of the CDR3: TGTGCCAGTAGTATAGGGACTAGCGCCGACTACGAGCAGTACTTC. It is translated as CASSIGTSADYEQYF.

On this clone: This sample also contains other DNA sequences that code for the same CDR3. The gene calls are TRBV11-2 and TRBJ2-7; D unclear. The CDR3 runs 12 residues. CDR1 SGHAT and CDR2 FQNNGV come from the germline V gene. V dropped 1 base and J dropped 6 bases, with 7 bases sitting between them. The CDR3 reads CASSLGSGEQYF. The CDR3 DNA reads TGTGCCAGCAGCTTAGGCTCCGGCGAGCAGTACTTC. The full variable domain, with the rest looked up from reference TRBV11-2 and TRBJ2-7, is EAGVAQSPRYKIIEKRQSVAFWCNPISGHATLYWYQQILGQGPKLLIQFQNNGVVDDSQLPKDRFSAERLKGVDSTLKIQPAKLEDSAVYLCASSLGSGEQYFGPGTRLTVT.

This clone has a single count. The J gene is TRBJ2-7, the V gene TRBV5-5, with no clear D. The length of the CDR3 is 14 residues. Between the trimmed V and J ends, which lost 0 bases and 1 base, there was a span of 8 bases. Germline CDR1 reads SGHKS; CDR2 reads YYEKEE (reference sequence). The CDR3 sequence: CASSLGADSYEQYF. CDR3 DNA sequence: TGTGCCAGCAGCTTGGGCGCGGATTCCTACGAGCAGTACTTC.

The chain recombines TRBV7-9 with TRBJ2-7; TRBD2 might be the D (6 bases). V gave up 5 bases and J gave up 4 bases, with 12 bases separating them. This CDR3 is 13 amino acids long. The germline V gene encodes CDR1 SEHNR and CDR2 FQNEAQ (reference sequence). The CDR3 nucleotides read TGTGCCAGCAGCCCGGGACTCTTATACGAGCAGTACTTC. Protein sequence: CASSPGLLYEQYF. The full variable domain, in which reference TRBV7-9 and TRBJ2-7 provide the parts outside the CDR3, is DTGVSQNPRHKITKRGQNVTFRCDPISEHNRLYWYRQTLGQGPEFLTYFQNEAQLEKSRLLSDRFSAERPKGSFSTLEIQRTEQGDSAMYLCASSPGLLYEQYFGPGTRLTVT.

This clone showed up just once. The chain recombines TRBV11-2 with TRBJ1-1; 9 bases fit TRBD1. J gave up 5 bases and V 4 bases, and 5 bases lay outside the gene matches. CDR3 length: 14 residues. Germline lookup yields CDR1 SGHAT and CDR2 FQNNGV. CDR3 residues: CASSSGQGITEAFF. CDR3 bases: TGTGCCAGCAGCTCCGGACAGGGGATTACTGAAGCTTTCTTT.

The V and J genes are TRBV19 and TRBJ1-1; D gene ambiguous. CDR1 is LNHDA, CDR2 SQIVND, per germline (reference sequence). The V end was cut by 6 bases, the J end by 1 base, with 9 bases between. The CDR3 totals 13 residues. DNA for the CDR3: TGTGCCAGTAGCCTAGCGGGGAACACTGAAGCTTTCTTT. Translation gives CASSLAGNTEAFF.

This chain uses TRBV28 with TRBJ2-7; 10 bases fit TRBD1. Germline V lookup: CDR1 MDHEN, CDR2 SYDVKM. V lost 1 base and J lost 5; bases outside the gene matches: 8. This CDR3 is 16 amino acids long. The CDR3 spells CASSLYRDRGVNEQYF. CDR3 DNA: TGTGCCAGCAGTTTATATCGGGACAGGGGTGTGAACGAGCAGTACTTC. Full variable domain (outside the CDR3, taken from reference TRBV28 and TRBJ2-7): DVKVTQSSRYLVKRTGEKVFLECVQDMDHENMFWYRQDPGLGLRLIYFSYDVKMKEKGDIPEGYSVSREKKERFSLILESASTNQTSMYLCASSLYRDRGVNEQYFGPGTRLTVT.

The chain uses TRBV29-1 and TRBJ2-7; 12 bases align to TRBD2. Germline trimming cut 7 bases from V and 4 bases from J; bases unmatched to any gene: 11. Per germline, CDR1 SQVTM and CDR2 ANQGSEA. This CDR3 has 15 amino acids. The CDR3 DNA reads as TGCAGCGCCGAAGGGCTAACTAGCGGGAGGTACGAGCAGTACTTC. Amino acids: CSAEGLTSGRYEQYF.

This clone showed up just once. V is TRBV5-6 and J is TRBJ2-1; the D call may be TRBD1 or TRBD2 (6 bases each). This CDR3 comprises 17 residues. V lost 3 bases to trimming and J lost 0 bases, with 16 bases between them. The germline CDR1 and CDR2 sequences are SGHDT and YYEEEE. CDR3 region: CASSSQGYSGSYNEQFF. The CDR3 DNA is TGTGCCAGCAGCTCTCAGGGGTATAGCGGCTCCTACAATGAGCAGTTCTTC.

The chain recombines TRBV19 with TRBJ2-1; D may match TRBD1 or TRBD2 (5 bases each). V lost 5 bases, J lost 5 bases, and 13 bases lay in between. This CDR3 is 14 amino acids long. CDR1 and CDR2 from the germline V gene are LNHDA and SQIVND (reference sequence). CDR3 region: CASSLGGPNNEQFF. The CDR3 nucleotides read TGTGCCAGTAGTCTTGGGGGACCCAACAATGAGCAGTTCTTC.

The chain has TRBV6-5 and TRBJ2-1, with D possibly TRBD2 on 6 matching bases. V lost 0 bases and J 0 bases, leaving 6 bases between the germline ends. The CDR3 totals 15 residues. Germline-derived CDR1 and CDR2 are MNHEY and SVGAGI. CDR3 amino acids: CASSYSGGSYNEQFF. The DNA of the CDR3 is TGTGCCAGCAGTTACTCGGGAGGCTCCTACAATGAGCAGTTCTTC.

The chain uses TRBV9 and TRBJ1-1; the D is unclear. CDR1 is SGDLS and CDR2 is YYNGEE in the germline V gene. V gave up 0 bases and J gave up 5 bases, with 11 bases separating them. CDR3 length: 14 amino acids. The CDR3 region is CASSVVGGVTEAFF. CDR3 nucleotide sequence: TGTGCCAGCAGCGTAGTCGGAGGCGTGACTGAAGCTTTCTTT.

This clone showed up just once. This sequence joins TRBV5-1 and TRBJ2-3; D might be TRBD2 (6 bases). Trimming removed 3 bases from V and 4 bases from J, with 9 bases in between. This CDR3 is built from 13 residues. The germline gives CDR1 SGHRS, CDR2 YFSETQ. CDR3 in amino acids: CASSWRGADTQYF. The CDR3 DNA reads as TGCGCCAGCAGCTGGAGGGGAGCAGATACGCAGTATTTT.

This chain joins TRBV27 and TRBJ2-7; D is perhaps TRBD2 (7 bases). Germline V gene lookup returns CDR1 MNHEY and CDR2 SMNVEV (reference sequence). Trimming removed 5 bases from V and 3 bases from J, with 17 bases in between. This CDR3 contains 15 residues. This CDR3 is CASSPPWGGSYEQYF. In DNA, the CDR3 is TGTGCCAGCAGTCCACCCTGGGGGGGCAGCTACGAGCAGTACTTC.

The chain uses TRBV5-6 and TRBJ1-1; no reliable D call. The CDR3 spans 15 residues. CDR1 SGHDT and CDR2 YYEEEE come from the germline V gene. The V end lost 5 bases, the J end lost 5 bases, and 19 bases lay between the germline ends. The CDR3 DNA sequence: TGTGCCAGCAGTTTCTACCTGGGCAGGCGAACTGAAGCTTTCTTT. Amino acid sequence: CASSFYLGRRTEAFF.

This clone was seen only once. The rearrangement links TRBV28 to TRBJ2-7, with unresolved D. Germline lookup yields CDR1 MDHEN and CDR2 SYDVKM. The CDR3 contains 12 residues. Between the trimmed V and J ends, which lost 5 bases and 6 bases, there was a span of 11 bases. CDR3 protein: CASSPDSTEQYF. The CDR3 nucleotides read TGTGCCAGCAGTCCAGATTCTACCGAGCAGTACTTC.

In regard to this clone: A read error may account for a junction end that differs from germline. V is TRBV30 and J is TRBJ2-1; D may be TRBD2 (6 bases). The CDR3 contains 11 residues. CDR1 is GTSNPN and CDR2 is SVGIG in the germline V gene (reference sequence). The CDR3 bases are TGTGCCCGGAGGGCTGGGACCGGACAGTTCTTC. This sequence encodes CARRAGTGQFF.

The genes are TRBV5-1 and TRBJ1-1, with D possibly being TRBD1 (6 bases). The CDR3 contains 14 residues. Germline loops: CDR1 SGHRS, CDR2 YFSETQ. V gave up 4 bases and J gave up 1 base, with 11 bases separating them. The CDR3 spells CASSLEGQNTEAFF. In DNA, the CDR3 is TGCGCCAGCAGCCTGGAGGGACAGAACACTGAAGCTTTCTTT.